This T cell receptor beta chain was profiled in a study of post-analysis software for immune sequencing data. Study information: In terms of disease course, relapsing-remitting, secondary progressive and progressive-relapsing multiple sclerosis were included. Points from the study as a whole: Comparison with controls showed significantly lower normalized Chao1 diversity in multiple sclerosis patients. Samples from a shared batch, those prepared together, strongly co-clustered by F measure. The study found TRBV5-6, TRBV5-1 and TRBV20-1 among a few TRBV segments more frequent in patients than controls.

This clonotype was counted between two and nine times. Its cognate antigen is unknown. From germline, CDR1 is SGDLS and CDR2 YYNGEE. The CDR3 consists of 14 residues. The germline V and J ends were trimmed by 3 bases and 0 bases, with 9 bases remaining between them. The authors incorporated unique molecular identifiers into the TCR beta cDNA libraries. TCRdb itself ran the PCR reads through MiXCR, one entry per CDR3 protein. The data show hundreds of thousands of distinct CDR3 sequences, around 40% seen once. The sample taken for sequencing was blood. The chain combines TRBV9 with TRBJ1-1, with D maybe TRBD1 (5 bases). The sequence derives from a girl aged 5 to 17 with multiple sclerosis. CDR3 nucleotides: TGTGCCAGCAGCGCAGGGTTTGTGAACACTGAAGCTTTCTTT. Its translation: CASSAGFVNTEAFF.